Many counts were recorded for the clone carrying this T cell receptor beta chain. Its antigen is currently unknown. Exclusion criteria comprised uncontrolled infection, other autoimmune disease, pregnancy or lactation. The sample is drawn from a study of T cells in Graves' hyperthyroidism and ophthalmopathy. The V gene end was trimmed by 10 bases and the J gene end by 7 bases; junction bases not matched to a gene: 13. Germline V gene data show CDR1 as ENHRY and CDR2 as SYGVKD. The CDR3 spans 15 residues. Study results and caveats: The blood repertoire included most of the expanded thyroid clonotypes above 0.001. In the analysis, a 13 V-J model separated ophthalmopathy from stable hyperthyroidism.

Amplification of TCR beta CDR3 regions used RNA as the template. During a first-round RT-PCR of the TCR CDR3, the HTBI primer set was used. TCRdb called the multiplex PCR reads again in MiXCR, with one record for every CDR3 protein. The table shows approximately 530,000 distinct CDR3 sequences, with about a sixth occurring only once. The sample taken for sequencing was blood. The gene calls are TRBV10-3 and TRBJ1-5; 10 nucleotides line up with TRBD1. This receptor was identified in a woman younger than 35 with Graves' hyperthyroidism. This CDR3 is CATRDGGTGVQPQHF. The CDR3 bases are TGTGCCACCCGGGACGGGGGGACAGGGGTGCAGCCCCAGCATTTT.